This TCR beta chain was observed in a study of quantifying T cell responses using KT2 cells. In the study overall: TCR alpha and beta constant-region primers primed reverse transcription of RNA. Study observations and caveats: Even the lowest spike-in, about one KT2 cell per 100,000 PBMC, yielded detectable KT2 sequences.

This clonotype was picked up many times. The antigen is unknown. Known numbers of the T cell clone KT2 were added to PBMC. Different KT2-to-PBMC ratios were created with a constant PBMC count. The V gene's germline CDR1 is MNHEY and CDR2 SVGEGT. This CDR3 has 14 amino acids. Trimming took 2 bases from V and 2 from J, leaving 9 bases between them. A single-stranded UMI oligo with SP2 sequence was ligated to cDNA 3' ends. First-round PCR used about 4 cycles and beta primers RC1.1 and RC1.2 covering TRBC1 and TRBC2. TCR alpha and beta chains were handled separately starting at the second PCR. TCRdb itself ran the UMI-ligation and nested PCR reads through MiXCR, one entry per CDR3 protein. The repertoire has about 33,000 distinct CDR3 sequences, 10% of them found once; the top ten carry roughly 9.7%.

The source material was PBMCs spiked with cells of the T cell clone KT2. The genes are TRBV6-2 or TRBV6-3 and TRBJ1-2; D is uncertain. The receptor comes from a human donor. DNA for the CDR3: TGTGCCAGCAGTTACGCAAGGAAGAACTATGGCTACACCTTC. Translation: CASSYARKNYGYTF.